This TCR beta chain comes out of a study of cytomegalovirus exposure and HLA in healthy donors. Germline CDR1 is LGHNT and CDR2 is FRNRAP. V lost 1 base and J lost 3; bases outside the gene matches: 6. The CDR3 is made up of 16 amino acids. Each donor's status was that of a healthy bone marrow donor. At the time of sampling, donors were nominally healthy, though unrecorded immune exposures were likely. PCR amplification relied on 60 Vbeta primers (plus 13 Jbeta primers). Libraries were prepared by immunoSEQ multiplex PCR; TCRdb keeps only in-frame clonotypes and omits some of them. The table lists 150,000 to 200,000 clones.

The sample consisted of PBMCs. V is TRBV12-5 and J is TRBJ2-7, with 10 bases identical to TRBD1. This sequence was found in a woman under 30 in good health and CMV-seropositive. This CDR3 is CASGLGAGTGVYEQYF. DNA for the CDR3: TGTGCTAGTGGTTTGGGGGCCGGGACAGGGGTCTACGAGCAGTACTTC. Filled out from reference TRBV12-5 and TRBJ2-7, the complete variable domain reads DARVTQTPRHKVTEMGQEVTMRCQPILGHNTVFWYRQTMMQGLELLAYFRNRAPLDDSGMPKDRFSAEMPDATLATLKIQPSEPRDSAVYFCASGLGAGTGVYEQYFGPGTRLTVT.